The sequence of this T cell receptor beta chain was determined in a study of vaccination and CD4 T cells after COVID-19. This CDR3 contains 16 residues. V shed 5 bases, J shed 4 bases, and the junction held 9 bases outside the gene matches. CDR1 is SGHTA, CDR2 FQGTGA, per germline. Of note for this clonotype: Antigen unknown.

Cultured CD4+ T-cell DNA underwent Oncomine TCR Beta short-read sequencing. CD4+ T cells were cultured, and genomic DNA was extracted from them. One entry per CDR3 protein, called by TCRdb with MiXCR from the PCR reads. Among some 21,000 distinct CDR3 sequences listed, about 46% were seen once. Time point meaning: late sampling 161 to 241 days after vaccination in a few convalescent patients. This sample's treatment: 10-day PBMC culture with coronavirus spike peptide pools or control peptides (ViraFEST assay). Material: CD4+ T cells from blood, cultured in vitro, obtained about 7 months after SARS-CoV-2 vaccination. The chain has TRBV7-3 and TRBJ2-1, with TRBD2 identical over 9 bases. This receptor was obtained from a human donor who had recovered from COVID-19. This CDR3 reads CASSPGAGGPYNEQFF. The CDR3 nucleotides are TGTGCCAGCAGCCCAGGGGCGGGGGGGCCGTACAATGAGCAGTTCTTC.